This TCR beta chain was retrieved from a study of T cells after yellow fever vaccination. Each CDR3 protein is one row after TCRdb ran MiXCR on the 5' RACE reads. The repertoire consists of 300,000 or so distinct CDR3 sequences, with 13% occurring once and the leading ten covering roughly 0.5%. CDR1 and CDR2 from the germline V gene are SGHTA and FQGNSA. The V and J ends lost 3 bases and 5 bases, in that order; junction bases with no gene match: 7. The CDR3 has 15 amino acids. This clonotype was counted between two and nine times. V gene TRBV7-2 combines with J gene TRBJ2-7, with 10 bases aligning to TRBD2. Specimen: CD4+ T cells sorted from PBMCs, collected 45 days after the yellow fever booster vaccination. This receptor was identified in a man between 25 and 39 years old who received the YFV17D yellow fever vaccine. CDR3 bases: TGTGCCAGCAGCTTTGGAGCGGGAGGGGGTAACGAGCAGTACTTC. As protein: CASSFGAGGGNEQYF.